What follows is one T cell receptor beta chain and its context. Per the authors' pipeline: It was from reference gene primer amplification that nucleated cell counts were estimated. Produced via immunoSEQ multiplex PCR; TCRdb's table is partial and in-frame only. From that table come the V and J calls and clone size; the DNA was used to work out D and trimming. The sample holds under 200,000 clones, approximately 90% seen once. This record belongs to a study of blood T cell repertoires in COVID-19. Study overall: The samples span acute and convalescent COVID-19 from the United States, Italy and Spain.

The CDR3 loop spans 13 amino acids. V was pared by 5 bases and J by 3 bases, with 10 bases between. Looked up from germline, CDR1 is SGHDN and CDR2 is FVKESK. Material for sequencing was peripheral blood. The origin of this receptor is a man aged 55 to 70 with active or convalescent COVID-19. J is TRBJ1-2 and V is TRBV14, with TRBD1 as a possible D gene (6 bases). The CDR3 sequence: CASSTDRDYGYTF. The CDR3 DNA reads TGTGCCAGCAGCACGGACAGAGACTATGGCTACACCTTC.